This TCR beta chain is from a study of T cells after yellow fever vaccination. CDR3 length: 11 amino acids. Per the germline V gene, CDR1 is SNHLY and CDR2 is FYNNEI. Making TCR cDNA involved 5'RACE template switching, which added UMIs and a universal primer site. One entry per CDR3 protein, called by TCRdb with MiXCR from the 5' RACE reads. The sample carries about 630,000 distinct CDR3 sequences, 9% to 15% recorded once. General study points: Researchers noted that a small share of clonotypes showed up in both CD4 and CD8 compartments.

Comments on this clonotype: Its cognate antigen is unknown.

The source is a man aged 25-45 years who received the YFV17D yellow fever vaccine. The V gene is TRBV2, the J gene TRBJ2-7; D is possibly TRBD1 or TRBD2 (5 bases each). The sample here was PBMCs, taken on the day of the yellow fever booster vaccination. The DNA of the CDR3 is TGTGCTAGCGACAGCGCCTACGAGCAGTACTTC. This sequence encodes CASDSAYEQYF.